This TCR beta chain comes out of a study of CD8 T cells in ankylosing spondylitis. Ten or more counts support this clonotype. Its specificity is not known. Findings and caveats of the study: Characteristic, it appeared, of ankylosing spondylitis blood was a TCR beta motif of fewer than 10 highly homologous variants.

TCRdb ran MiXCR on the 5' RACE reads and lists one entry per CDR3 protein. The repertoire includes more than 150,000 distinct CDR3 sequences, roughly 13% of them detected once, and 11% sits in the top ten. The TCR sequence derives from a female donor with ankylosing spondylitis or in good health (not recorded which). The sequenced sample consisted of blood, either unsorted or a sorted T cell fraction (not recorded which).

CDR3: CASRGQGATSYEQYF. The CDR3 DNA sequence: TGTGCCAGCAGGGGACAGGGGGCAACGTCCTACGAGCAGTACTTC. The rearrangement joins TRBV6-2 or TRBV6-3 to TRBJ2-7; TRBD1 agrees at 12 bases. Trimming took 6 bases from V and 1 from J; bases not matched to a gene: 4. There are 15 residues in the CDR3. The germline V gene encodes CDR1 MNHEY and CDR2 SVGEGT.